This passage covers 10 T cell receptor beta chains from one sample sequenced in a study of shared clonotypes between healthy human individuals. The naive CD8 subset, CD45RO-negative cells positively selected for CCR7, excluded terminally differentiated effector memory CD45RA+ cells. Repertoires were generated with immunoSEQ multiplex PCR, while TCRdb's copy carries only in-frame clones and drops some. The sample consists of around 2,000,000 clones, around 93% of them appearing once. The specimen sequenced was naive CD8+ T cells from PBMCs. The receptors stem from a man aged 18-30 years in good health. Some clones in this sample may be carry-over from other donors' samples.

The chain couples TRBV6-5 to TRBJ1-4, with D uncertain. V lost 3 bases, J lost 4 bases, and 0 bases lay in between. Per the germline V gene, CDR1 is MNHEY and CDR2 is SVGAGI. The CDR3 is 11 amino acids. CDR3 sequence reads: CASSYNEKLFF. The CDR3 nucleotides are TGTGCCAGCAGTTATAATGAAAAACTGTTTTTT.

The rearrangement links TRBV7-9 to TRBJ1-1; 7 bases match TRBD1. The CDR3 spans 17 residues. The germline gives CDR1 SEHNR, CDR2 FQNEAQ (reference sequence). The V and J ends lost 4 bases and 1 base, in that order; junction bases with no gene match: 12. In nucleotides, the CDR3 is TGTGCCAGCAGCTCTCTAGGAACTGGACAGGAGAACACTGAAGCTTTCTTT. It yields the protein CASSSLGTGQENTEAFF.

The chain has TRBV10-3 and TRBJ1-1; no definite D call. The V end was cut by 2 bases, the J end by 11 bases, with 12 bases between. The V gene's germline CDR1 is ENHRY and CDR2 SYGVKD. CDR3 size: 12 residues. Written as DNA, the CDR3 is TGTGCCATCAGTGAGGACCCTCCTTGGGCTTTCTTT. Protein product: CAISEDPPWAFF.

Here the CDR3 reads CASSFLVGGAPEAFF. The CDR3, as DNA: TGTGCCAGCAGTTTTCTGGTAGGGGGGGCCCCTGAAGCTTTCTTT. The V call is TRBV28, the J call TRBJ1-1; D may be TRBD1 (6 bases). The CDR3 covers 15 residues. V lost 3 bases and J 6 bases, leaving 17 bases between the germline ends. The V gene's germline CDR1 is MDHEN and CDR2 SYDVKM.

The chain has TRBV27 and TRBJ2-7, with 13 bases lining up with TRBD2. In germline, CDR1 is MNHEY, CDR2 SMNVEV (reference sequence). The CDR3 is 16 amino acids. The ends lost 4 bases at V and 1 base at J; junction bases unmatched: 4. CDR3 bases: TGTGCCAGCAGTTCACTAGCGGGAGGGCCTTCCTACGAGCAGTACTTC. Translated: CASSSLAGGPSYEQYF.

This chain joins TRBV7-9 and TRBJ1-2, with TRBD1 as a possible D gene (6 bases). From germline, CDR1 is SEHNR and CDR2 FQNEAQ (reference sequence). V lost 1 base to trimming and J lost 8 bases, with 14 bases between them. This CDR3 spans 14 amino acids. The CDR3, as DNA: TGTGCCAGCAGCTTAGAGGGGGGACTTTGGGGCTACACCTTC. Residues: CASSLEGGLWGYTF.

Here the CDR3 reads CASSLGPHEQYF. CDR3 in DNA: TGCGCCAGCAGCTTGGGACCCCACGAGCAGTACTTC. The genes are TRBV5-1 and TRBJ2-7; D is uncertain. V dropped 0 bases and J dropped 5 bases, with 6 bases sitting between them. The CDR3 is 12 amino acids. CDR1 and CDR2 from the germline V gene are SGHRS and YFSETQ. Variable domain in full (rest from reference TRBV5-1 and TRBJ2-7): KAGVTQTPRYLIKTRGQQVTLSCSPISGHRSVSWYQQTPGQGLQFLFEYFSETQRNKGNFPGRFSGRQFSNSRSEMNVSTLELGDSALYLCASSLGPHEQYFGPGTRLTVT.

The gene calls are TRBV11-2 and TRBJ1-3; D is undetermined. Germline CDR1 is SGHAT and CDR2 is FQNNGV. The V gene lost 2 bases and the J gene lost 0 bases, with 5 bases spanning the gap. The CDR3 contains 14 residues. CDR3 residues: CASSLPSSGNTIYF. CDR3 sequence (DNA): TGTGCCAGCAGCTTACCTAGCTCTGGAAACACCATATATTTT.

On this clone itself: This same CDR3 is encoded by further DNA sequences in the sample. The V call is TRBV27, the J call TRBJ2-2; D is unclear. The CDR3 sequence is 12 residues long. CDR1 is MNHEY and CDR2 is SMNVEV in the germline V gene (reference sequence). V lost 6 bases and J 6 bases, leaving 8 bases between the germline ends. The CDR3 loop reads CASSLQPGELFF. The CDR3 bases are TGTGCCAGCAGCCTTCAGCCCGGGGAGCTGTTTTTT.

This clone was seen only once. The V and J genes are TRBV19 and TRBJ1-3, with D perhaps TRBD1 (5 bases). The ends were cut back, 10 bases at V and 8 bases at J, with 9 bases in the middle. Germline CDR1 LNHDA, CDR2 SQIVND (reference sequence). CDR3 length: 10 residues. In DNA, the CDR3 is TGTGCCACGGCGGGGGACACCATATATTTT. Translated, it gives CATAGDTIYF.